The 3 T cell receptor beta chains reported below all come from one sample, sequenced in a study of blood T cell repertoires in COVID-19. This table comes from immunoSEQ multiplex PCR, and its TCRdb copy is limited to in-frame clones, with some not included. The sample holds roughly 240,000 clones, approximately 85% seen once. Specimen: peripheral blood. All receptors derive from a man in his fifties with COVID-19, enrolled during active disease.

The genes are TRBV10-1 and TRBJ2-3; 10 nucleotides agree with TRBD1. This CDR3 has 16 amino acids. Germline CDR1 and CDR2: WNHNN and SYGVQD (reference sequence). V lost 5 bases and J lost 5; bases outside the gene matches: 10. This CDR3 reads CASSSRTGGQLDTQYF. CDR3 DNA: TGCGCCAGCAGTTCCCGGACAGGGGGGCAATTAGATACGCAGTATTTT.

J is TRBJ1-2 and V is TRBV5-4, with D unresolved. CDR1 is SGHNT, CDR2 YYREEE, per germline (reference sequence). The CDR3 is 13 residues long. The V gene lost 2 bases and the J gene lost 3 bases, with 8 bases spanning the gap. The CDR3 bases are TGTGCCAGCAGCTTAAGGGAGGACTATGGCTACACCTTC. It translates to CASSLREDYGYTF.

The rearrangement uses TRBV21-1 and TRBJ2-1; the DNA was not compared with TRBD1, the D call given in the table. TRBV21-1 is noted as a pseudogene. The CDR3 loop spans 15 amino acids. CDR3 amino acids: CASSKGQGDYNEQFF. For the CDR3, the DNA is TGTGCCAGCAGCAAGGGACAGGGGGATTACAATGAGCAGTTCTTC.